Listed here are 24 T cell receptor beta chains from one sample, sequenced in a study of CD8+CD57+ T cells in acquired aplastic anemia. By flow cytometry, patients selected for sequencing had shown an expansion of CD8+CD57+ cells. According to the study, genomic DNA was the template for TCR beta VDJ and CDR3 profiling. TCRdb re-derived calls from the reads in MiXCR, one entry per CDR3 protein. The profile shows roughly 93,000 distinct CDR3 sequences, around 68% of them singletons. Sequences were obtained from sorted CD4+, CD8+, or CD8+CD57+ T cells (not recorded which) from PBMCs. These receptors were collected from a human donor with aplastic anemia.

V is TRBV9 and J is TRBJ2-1; TRBD2 agrees at 13 bases. CDR1 and CDR2 (germline): SGDLS, YYNGEE. The CDR3 loop spans 17 amino acids. Trimming took 0 bases from V and 12 from J; bases not matched to a gene: 12. In DNA form, the CDR3 reads TGTGCCAGCAGCGTAGATACGGGACTAGCGGGACGGTTGGGGCAGTTCTTC. Protein product: CASSVDTGLAGRLGQFF.

The chain has TRBV7-9 and TRBJ2-7; D could derive from TRBD1 or TRBD2 (5 bases each). Germline CDR1 reads SEHNR; CDR2 reads FQNEAQ (reference sequence). This CDR3 comprises 14 residues. V shed 5 bases and J shed 6 bases, with 17 bases lying between them. The CDR3 region has the DNA TGTGCCAGCAGCCCAAGCCGGGGCCCCTCCGAGCAGTACTTC. This sequence encodes CASSPSRGPSEQYF.

V is TRBV10-3 and J is TRBJ2-3; D may match TRBD1 or TRBD2 (7 bases each). Trimming left V 6 bases short and J 6 bases short, with 10 bases between. Germline assignment: CDR1 ENHRY and CDR2 SYGVKD. CDR3 size: 12 residues. CDR3 bases: TGTGCCATCAGCCAGGGGGGGGATACGCAGTATTTT. It translates to CAISQGGDTQYF.

This chain connects TRBV12-3 or TRBV12-4 to TRBJ1-2; 8 bases are a match to TRBD1. CDR3 length: 13 amino acids. The junction had 5 bases not matched to a gene; V was cut back by 7 bases and J by 4 bases. The CDR3 nucleotides read TGTGCCAGCACCGCAGGGGGCGGCTATGGCTACACCTTC. Amino acids: CASTAGGGYGYTF.

The J gene is TRBJ1-1, the V gene TRBV20-1; 9 bases line up with TRBD1. The CDR3 spans 13 residues. CDR1 is DFQATT and CDR2 is SNEGSKA in the germline V gene (reference sequence). V gave up 5 bases and J gave up 1 base; unmatched junction bases: 2. CDR3 in DNA: TGCAGTGCTCCGGGACAGGGGAACACTGAAGCTTTCTTT. Its translation is CSAPGQGNTEAFF.

This clonotype has ten or more counts. The chain employs TRBV20-1 and TRBJ2-3; 10 bases are shared with TRBD2. CDR1 DFQATT and CDR2 SNEGSKA come from the germline V gene (reference sequence). With 6 bases clipped from V and 5 bases from J, the junction kept 5 bases outside the gene matches. The length of the CDR3 is 13 residues. The CDR3: CSALGLAIDTQYF. CDR3 in DNA: TGCAGTGCGCTGGGACTAGCGATAGATACGCAGTATTTT.

This chain uses TRBV7-6 with TRBJ2-7; D perhaps matches TRBD1 (5 bases). This CDR3 is 14 amino acids long. V shed 4 bases and J shed 2 bases, with 12 bases lying between them. CDR1 and CDR2 from the germline V gene are SGHVS and FNYEAQ. The CDR3 spells CASSYFREAYEQYF. CDR3 bases: TGTGCCAGCAGCTACTTCAGGGAAGCCTACGAGCAGTACTTC.

This chain uses TRBV2 with TRBJ2-7; 8 nucleotides align to TRBD1. The germline V gene encodes CDR1 SNHLY and CDR2 FYNNEI. This CDR3 comprises 14 residues. V shed 6 bases and J 4 bases; nucleotides not matched to a gene: 8. The CDR3 reads CASRVGQGRYEQYF. The CDR3 DNA reads as TGTGCCAGCAGAGTCGGACAGGGCAGGTACGAGCAGTACTTC.

This clonotype appeared a few times. This chain uses TRBV7-3 with TRBJ2-3; D is uncertain. This CDR3 is built from 13 residues. Germline V gives CDR1 SGHTA, CDR2 FQGTGA. V gave up 5 bases and J gave up 2 bases, with 8 bases separating them. CDR3 region: CASSQDYTDTQYF. CDR3 nucleotide sequence: TGTGCCAGCAGCCAGGATTACACAGATACGCAGTATTTT.

With respect to this clonotype: The junction differs from germline at one of its ends, possibly a read error. V usage is TRBV6-5 and J usage is TRBJ2-7; 8 bases are shared with TRBD1. CDR1 and CDR2 from the germline V gene are MNHEY and SVGAGI. This CDR3 spans 15 amino acids. Written as DNA, the CDR3 is TGTGCCAGCAGTTACCGCGAGACAGGGGCAGCCGAGCGGTACTTC. This sequence encodes CASSYRETGAAERYF.

This clonotype was observed a few times. The V call is TRBV19, the J call TRBJ1-3, with D unclear. Trimming took off 9 bases at V and 0 bases at J, with 12 bases between the two ends. Germline lookup yields CDR1 LNHDA and CDR2 SQIVND (reference sequence). The CDR3 length is 14 residues. Here the CDR3 reads CASALRHSGNTIYF. As DNA, the CDR3 is TGTGCCAGCGCCCTCCGTCACTCTGGAAACACCATATATTTT.

Turning to this clonotype: One junction end does not reproduce the germline sequence, and a read error may be involved. V gene TRBV3-1 combines with J gene TRBJ1-6, with D possibly being TRBD1 (5 bases). The germline gives CDR1 LGHDT, CDR2 YNNKEL (reference sequence). The CDR3 sequence is 15 residues long. In DNA form, the CDR3 reads TGCGCCAGCCAGACAGAGAGCTCCTATAATTCACCCCTCCACTTT. Translation: CASQTESSYNSPLHF.

The genes are TRBV2 and TRBJ2-7, with D perhaps TRBD1 or TRBD2 (5 bases each). The germline gives CDR1 SNHLY, CDR2 FYNNEI. V gave up 2 bases and J gave up 6 bases, with 14 bases separating them. The CDR3 runs to 14 residues. The CDR3 is CASSELGTYLEQYF. CDR3 sequence (DNA): TGTGCCAGCAGTGAACTTGGGACGTATCTCGAGCAGTACTTC. The variable domain in full, completed from reference TRBV2 and TRBJ2-7, reads EPEVTQTPSHQVTQMGQEVILRCVPISNHLYFYWYRQILGQKVEFLVSFYNNEISEKSEIFDDQFSVERPDGSNFTLKIRSTKLEDSAMYFCASSELGTYLEQYFGPGTRLTVT.

This chain uses TRBV29-1 with TRBJ2-1, with TRBD1 as a possible D gene (6 bases). CDR1 SQVTM and CDR2 ANQGSEA come from the germline V gene. The CDR3 is 12 amino acids. Trimming cost V 7 bases and J 4 bases, with 11 bases left between them. DNA for the CDR3: TGCAGCGACTTAGGGGGTTACAATGAGCAGTTCTTC. Amino acids: CSDLGGYNEQFF.

This rearrangement joins TRBV2 to TRBJ2-5; D is tentatively TRBD1 or TRBD2 (5 bases each). The germline V and J ends were trimmed by 8 bases and 6 bases, with 13 bases remaining between them. This CDR3 contains 12 residues. Germline V lookup: CDR1 SNHLY, CDR2 FYNNEI. The CDR3 region has the DNA TGTGCCAGCGCCGGGGCTGGTAAGACCCAGTACTTC. The encoded protein is CASAGAGKTQYF.

The chain joins TRBV19 to TRBJ2-1; D ambiguous. Germline lookup yields CDR1 LNHDA and CDR2 SQIVND (reference sequence). V lost 3 bases to trimming and J lost 4 bases, with 10 bases between them. The CDR3 is made up of 14 amino acids. CDR3 in amino acids: CASSINRGYNEQFF. CDR3 in DNA: TGTGCCAGTAGTATCAATCGCGGTTACAATGAGCAGTTCTTC.

The chain combines TRBV11-1 with TRBJ2-1; the match to TRBD2 covers 8 bases. The CDR3 is 16 residues long. V trimming: 3 bases; J trimming: 1 base; junction bases outside the gene matches: 5. Looked up from germline, CDR1 is SGHAT and CDR2 is FQDESV (reference sequence). This CDR3 is CASSLALAVSYNEQFF. DNA of the CDR3: TGTGCCAGCAGCTTGGCACTAGCGGTTTCCTACAATGAGCAGTTCTTC.

V is TRBV7-3 and J is TRBJ2-7; D ambiguous. V lost 3 bases, J lost 3 bases, and 6 bases lay in between. CDR1 is SGHTA, CDR2 FQGTGA, per germline. This CDR3 is built from 12 residues. This chain's CDR3 is CASSLNHYEQYF. CDR3 DNA: TGTGCCAGCAGCTTGAATCACTACGAGCAGTACTTC.

The genes are TRBV20-1 and TRBJ2-3, with 14 bases aligning to TRBD2. Germline CDR1 DFQATT, CDR2 SNEGSKA (reference sequence). CDR3 length: 19 amino acids. Trimming removed 5 bases from V and 2 bases from J; junction bases left unmatched: 15. The CDR3 sequence: CSAHKEGTSGGTPTDTQYF. DNA of the CDR3: TGCAGTGCTCACAAAGAAGGGACTAGCGGGGGAACTCCCACAGATACGCAGTATTTT.

The rearrangement joins TRBV24-1 to TRBJ2-1; 10 positions agree with TRBD2. Trimming removed 1 base from V and 10 bases from J; junction bases left unmatched: 9. Germline CDR1 KGHDR, CDR2 SFDVKD. The CDR3 loop spans 16 amino acids. Written as DNA, the CDR3 is TGTGCCACCAGTGATTTAGAAAGCGGGAGGGCCGGGGAGCAGTTCTTC. This encodes CATSDLESGRAGEQFF.

The J gene is TRBJ1-1, the V gene TRBV15; tentative D call: TRBD1 (5 bases). Per germline, CDR1 LNHNV and CDR2 YYDKDF (reference sequence). CDR3 length: 15 residues. V dropped 6 bases and J dropped 4 bases, with 18 bases sitting between them. CDR3 residues: CATRSGQGWFTEAFF. Here the CDR3 DNA reads TGTGCCACCAGAAGTGGGCAGGGCTGGTTCACTGAAGCTTTCTTT. Together with reference TRBV15 and TRBJ1-1, the CDR3 gives the full variable domain: DAMVIQNPRYQVTQFGKPVTLSCSQTLNHNVMYWYQQKSSQAPKLLFHYYDKDFNNEADTPDNFQSRRPNTSFCFLDIRSPGLGDTAMYLCATRSGQGWFTEAFFGQGTRLTVV.

The V and J genes are TRBV20-1 and TRBJ1-1; D ambiguous. This CDR3 has 11 amino acids. Germline values: CDR1 DFQATT, CDR2 SNEGSKA (reference sequence). V gave up 6 bases and J gave up 7 bases, with 12 bases separating them. The chain's CDR3 is CSASWGIEAFF. The CDR3 coding sequence is TGCAGTGCATCCTGGGGAATTGAAGCTTTCTTT.

The chain employs TRBV11-2 and TRBJ2-3; D is possibly TRBD2 (5 bases). The CDR3 is made up of 15 amino acids. Deletions cut 3 bases from V and 3 bases from J, with 13 bases between. Germline V CDR1 and CDR2: SGHAT, FQNNGV. The CDR3 bases are TGTGCCAGCAGCTTTTTAGCGTCTTCGACAGATACGCAGTATTTT. It codes for CASSFLASSTDTQYF.

The chain has TRBV20-1 and TRBJ1-1, with D possibly TRBD1 on 6 matching bases. Germline V gene sequence: CDR1 DFQATT, CDR2 SNEGSKA (reference sequence). This CDR3 is built from 13 residues. V was trimmed by 3 bases and J by 7 bases, leaving 15 bases between them. The CDR3 reads CSARLQGLIEAFF. The CDR3 DNA reads as TGCAGTGCTAGGTTACAGGGACTGATTGAAGCTTTCTTT.